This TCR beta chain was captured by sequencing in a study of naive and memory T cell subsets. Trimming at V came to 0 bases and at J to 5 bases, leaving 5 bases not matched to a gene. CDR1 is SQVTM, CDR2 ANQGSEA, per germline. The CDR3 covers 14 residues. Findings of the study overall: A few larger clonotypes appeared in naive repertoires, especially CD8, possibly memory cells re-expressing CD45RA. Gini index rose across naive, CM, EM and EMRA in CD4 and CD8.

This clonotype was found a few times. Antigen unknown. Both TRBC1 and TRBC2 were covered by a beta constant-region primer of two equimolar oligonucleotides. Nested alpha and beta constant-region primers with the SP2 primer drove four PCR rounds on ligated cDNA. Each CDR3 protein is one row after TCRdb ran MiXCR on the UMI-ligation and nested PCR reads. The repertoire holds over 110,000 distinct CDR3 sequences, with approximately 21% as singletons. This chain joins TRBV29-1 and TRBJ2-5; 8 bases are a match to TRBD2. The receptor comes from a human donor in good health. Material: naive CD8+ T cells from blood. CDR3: CSVEDGTRGETQYF. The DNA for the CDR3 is TGCAGCGTTGAAGACGGGACTAGGGGGGAGACCCAGTACTTC.